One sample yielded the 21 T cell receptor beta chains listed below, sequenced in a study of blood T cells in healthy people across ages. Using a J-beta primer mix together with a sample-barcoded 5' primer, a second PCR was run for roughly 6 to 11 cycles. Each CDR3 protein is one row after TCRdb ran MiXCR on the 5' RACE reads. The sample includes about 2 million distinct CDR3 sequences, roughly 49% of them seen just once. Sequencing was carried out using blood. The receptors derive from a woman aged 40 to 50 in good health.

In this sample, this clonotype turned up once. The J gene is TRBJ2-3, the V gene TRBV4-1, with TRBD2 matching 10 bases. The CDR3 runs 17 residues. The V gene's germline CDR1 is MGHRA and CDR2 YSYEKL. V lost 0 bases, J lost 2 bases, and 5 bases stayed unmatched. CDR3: CASSQEKLAGDTDTQYF. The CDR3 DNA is TGCGCCAGCAGCCAAGAAAAGCTAGCGGGAGACACAGATACGCAGTATTTT.

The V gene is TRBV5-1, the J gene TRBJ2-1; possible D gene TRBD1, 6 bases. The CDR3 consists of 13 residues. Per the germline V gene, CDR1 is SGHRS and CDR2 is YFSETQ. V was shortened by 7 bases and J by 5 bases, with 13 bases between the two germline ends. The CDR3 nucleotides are TGCGCCAGCCGCGACAGGACGGACAATGAGCAGTTCTTC. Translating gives CASRDRTDNEQFF.

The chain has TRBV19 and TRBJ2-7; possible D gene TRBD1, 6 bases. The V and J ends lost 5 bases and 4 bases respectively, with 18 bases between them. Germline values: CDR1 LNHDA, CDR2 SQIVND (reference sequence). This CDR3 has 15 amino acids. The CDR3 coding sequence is TGTGCCAGTAGTCCTAGGACAGTAAACGGGTACGAGCAGTACTTC. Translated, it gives CASSPRTVNGYEQYF.

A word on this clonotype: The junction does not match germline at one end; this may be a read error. The CDR3 sequence: CAFSGGDQETQYF. DNA for the CDR3: TGTGCCTTCAGTGGGGGGGACCAAGAGACCCAGTACTTC. V and J are TRBV10-3 and TRBJ2-5, with 7 bases fitting TRBD2. The CDR3 extends over 13 amino acids. CDR1 and CDR2 from the germline V gene are ENHRY and SYGVKD.

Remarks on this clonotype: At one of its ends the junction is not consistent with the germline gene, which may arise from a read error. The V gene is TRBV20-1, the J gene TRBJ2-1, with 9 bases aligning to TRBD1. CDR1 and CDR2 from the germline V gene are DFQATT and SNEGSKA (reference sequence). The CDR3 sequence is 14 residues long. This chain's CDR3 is CSARGPGQGNEQFF. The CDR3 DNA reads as TGCAGTGCGAGAGGGCCAGGACAGGGGAATGAGCAGTTCTTC.

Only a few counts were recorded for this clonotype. This chain's CDR3 is CSASQGNSPLHF. The CDR3, as DNA: TGCAGTGCTAGTCAGGGGAATTCACCCCTCCACTTT. The chain recombines TRBV20-1 with TRBJ1-6; TRBD1 is a possible D gene (6 bases). Germline V gene lookup returns CDR1 DFQATT and CDR2 SNEGSKA (reference sequence). Deletions cut 3 bases from V and 7 bases from J, with 7 bases between. There are 12 residues in the CDR3.

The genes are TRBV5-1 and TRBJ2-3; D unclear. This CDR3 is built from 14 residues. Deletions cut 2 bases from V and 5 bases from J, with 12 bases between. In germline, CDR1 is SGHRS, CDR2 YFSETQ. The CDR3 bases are TGCGCCAGCAGCTTCTCATCGGGTAGAGATACGCAGTATTTT. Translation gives CASSFSSGRDTQYF.

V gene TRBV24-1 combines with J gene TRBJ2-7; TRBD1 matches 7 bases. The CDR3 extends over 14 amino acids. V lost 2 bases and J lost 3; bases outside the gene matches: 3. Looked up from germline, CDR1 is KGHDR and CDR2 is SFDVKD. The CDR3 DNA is TGTGCCACCAGTGATTCGGGACAGATCTACGAGCAGTACTTC. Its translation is CATSDSGQIYEQYF.

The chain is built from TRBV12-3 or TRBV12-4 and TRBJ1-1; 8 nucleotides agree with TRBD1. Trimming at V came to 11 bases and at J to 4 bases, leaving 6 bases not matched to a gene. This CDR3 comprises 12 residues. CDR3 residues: CAANRGSTEAFF. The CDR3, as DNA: TGTGCCGCAAACAGGGGGTCCACTGAAGCTTTCTTT.

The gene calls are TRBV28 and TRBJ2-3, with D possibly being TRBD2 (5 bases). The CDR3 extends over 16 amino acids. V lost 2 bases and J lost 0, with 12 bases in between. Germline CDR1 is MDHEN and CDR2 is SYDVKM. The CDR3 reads CASSLRASLSTDTQYF. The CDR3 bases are TGTGCCAGCAGTTTACGGGCTAGCCTGAGCACAGATACGCAGTATTTT.

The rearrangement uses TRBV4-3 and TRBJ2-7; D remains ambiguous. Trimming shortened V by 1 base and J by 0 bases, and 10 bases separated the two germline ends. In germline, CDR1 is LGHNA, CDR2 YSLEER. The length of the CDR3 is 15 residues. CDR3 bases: TGCGCCAGCAGCCAAGTGCAGGAGTCCTCCTACGAGCAGTACTTC. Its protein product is CASSQVQESSYEQYF.

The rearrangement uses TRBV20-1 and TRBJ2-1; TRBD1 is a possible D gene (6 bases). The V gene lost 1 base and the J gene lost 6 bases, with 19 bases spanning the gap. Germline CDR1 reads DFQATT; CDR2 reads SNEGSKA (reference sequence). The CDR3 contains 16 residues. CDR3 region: CSARAVGIAGANEQFF. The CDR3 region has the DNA TGCAGTGCTAGAGCGGTTGGGATAGCAGGGGCCAATGAGCAGTTCTTC.

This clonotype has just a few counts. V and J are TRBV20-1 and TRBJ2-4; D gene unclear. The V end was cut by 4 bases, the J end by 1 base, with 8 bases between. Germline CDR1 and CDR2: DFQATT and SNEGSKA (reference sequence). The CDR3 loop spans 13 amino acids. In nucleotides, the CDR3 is TGCAGTGCTATGGAATGGGCCAAAAACATTCAGTACTTC. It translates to CSAMEWAKNIQYF.

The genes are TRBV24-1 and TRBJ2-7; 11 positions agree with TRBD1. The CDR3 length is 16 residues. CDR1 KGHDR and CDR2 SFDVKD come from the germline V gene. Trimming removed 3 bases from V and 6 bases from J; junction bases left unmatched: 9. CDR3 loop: CATSDLGTGGLAEQYF. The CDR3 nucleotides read TGTGCCACCAGTGATCTCGGGACAGGGGGTCTGGCCGAGCAGTACTTC.

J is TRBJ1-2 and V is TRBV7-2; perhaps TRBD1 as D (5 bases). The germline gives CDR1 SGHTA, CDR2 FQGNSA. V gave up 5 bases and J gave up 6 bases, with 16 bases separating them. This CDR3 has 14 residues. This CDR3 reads CASSAHRAGDGYTF. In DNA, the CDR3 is TGTGCCAGCAGCGCCCATCGAGCGGGGGATGGCTACACCTTC.

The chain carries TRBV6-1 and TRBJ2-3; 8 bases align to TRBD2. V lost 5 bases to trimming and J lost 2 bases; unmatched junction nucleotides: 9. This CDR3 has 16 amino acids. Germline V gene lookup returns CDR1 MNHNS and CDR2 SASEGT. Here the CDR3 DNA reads TGTGCCAGCAGTCACACCAGCGGGGGCCTCACAGATACGCAGTATTTT. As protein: CASSHTSGGLTDTQYF.

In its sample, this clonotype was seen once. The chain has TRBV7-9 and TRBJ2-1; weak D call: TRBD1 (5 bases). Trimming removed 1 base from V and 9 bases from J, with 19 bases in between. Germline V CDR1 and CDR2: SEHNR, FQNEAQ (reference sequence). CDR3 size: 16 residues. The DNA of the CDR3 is TGTGCCAGCAGCTTAGTTTCCCAGGGCCGGACGGGTGAGCAGTTCTTC. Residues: CASSLVSQGRTGEQFF.

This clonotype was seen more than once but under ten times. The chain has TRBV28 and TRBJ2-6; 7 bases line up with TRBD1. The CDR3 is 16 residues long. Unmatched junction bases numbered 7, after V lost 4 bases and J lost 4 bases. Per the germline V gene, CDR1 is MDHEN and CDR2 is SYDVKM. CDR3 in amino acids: CASSSGDRAGANVLTF. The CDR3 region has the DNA TGTGCCAGCAGTTCAGGAGACAGGGCCGGGGCCAACGTCCTGACTTTC.

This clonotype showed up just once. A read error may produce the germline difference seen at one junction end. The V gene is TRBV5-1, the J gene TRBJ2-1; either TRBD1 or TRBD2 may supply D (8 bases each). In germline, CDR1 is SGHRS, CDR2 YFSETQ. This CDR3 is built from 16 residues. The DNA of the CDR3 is TGCGCCAGCAGCCGTAGCGGGACAGGCCATTACAATGAGCGGTTCTTC. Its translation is CASSRSGTGHYNERFF. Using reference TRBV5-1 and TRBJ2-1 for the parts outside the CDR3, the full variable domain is KAGVTQTPRYLIKTRGQQVTLSCSPISGHRSVSWYQQTPGQGLQFLFEYFSETQRNKGNFPGRFSGRQFSNSRSEMNVSTLELGDSALYLCASSRSGTGHYNERFFGPGTRLTVL.

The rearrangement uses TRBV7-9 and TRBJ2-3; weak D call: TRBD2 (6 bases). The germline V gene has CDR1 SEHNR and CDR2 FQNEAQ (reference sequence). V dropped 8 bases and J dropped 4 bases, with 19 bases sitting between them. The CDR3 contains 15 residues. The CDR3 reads CASRVTSLSADTQYF. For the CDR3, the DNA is TGTGCCAGCCGCGTGACTAGTTTGTCCGCAGATACGCAGTATTTT.

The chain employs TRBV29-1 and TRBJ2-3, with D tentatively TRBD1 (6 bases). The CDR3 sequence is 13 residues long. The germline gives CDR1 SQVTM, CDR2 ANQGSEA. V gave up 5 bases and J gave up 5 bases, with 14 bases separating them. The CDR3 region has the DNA TGCAGCGTTCGACAGGTCGGTAAAGATACGCAGTATTTT. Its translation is CSVRQVGKDTQYF.